This T cell receptor beta chain emerged from a study of identical twins. MiXCR was run by TCRdb on the 5' RACE reads, yielding one entry per CDR3 protein. There are hundreds of thousands of distinct CDR3 sequences in the sample; over 9% occur only once, and 1.5% to 2% lies in the top ten. Concerning this clonotype itself: Its antigen is unidentified.

General observations from the study: Researchers reported weaker excess twin sharing in beta out-of-frame sequences. It was cross-sectional statistical analysis, not following the same donors, that the conclusions relied on. Models underpredicted monozygotic twin sharing of out-of-frame TCR alpha.

V lost 4 bases and J lost 5, with 12 bases in between. The CDR3 spans 13 residues. Germline V gives CDR1 MDHEN, CDR2 SYDVKM. The same data also went into a second study, on yellow fever vaccine responses in identical twins. That work adds: Each twin's T cell response to the vaccine was reported to look partly convergent and partly personalized.

The TCR originated in a woman between 18 and 30 years old in good health. The source material was PBMCs. The chain links TRBV28 to TRBJ2-7; D not certain. The CDR3 DNA is TGTGCCAGCAGTTCCGATGGCGCGGACGAGCAGTACTTC. This encodes CASSSDGADEQYF.